Presented here are 9 T cell receptor beta chains from one specimen sequenced in a study of blood T cell repertoires in COVID-19. Produced via immunoSEQ multiplex PCR; TCRdb's table is partial and in-frame only. The table includes around 220,000 clones, approximately 80% detected once. Source material: peripheral blood. Receptors were obtained from a woman at least 80 years old with active or convalescent COVID-19.

The J gene is TRBJ1-3, the V gene TRBV12-3 or TRBV12-4; D not resolved. CDR3 length: 13 amino acids. V lost 3 bases to trimming and J lost 1 base, with 4 bases between them. CDR3: CASSFKSGNTIYF. The CDR3 DNA is TGTGCCAGCAGTTTTAAATCTGGAAACACCATATATTTT.

The rearrangement joins TRBV7-2 to TRBJ1-6; a weak D match, TRBD1 (6 bases). The germline V gene encodes CDR1 SGHTA and CDR2 FQGNSA. Trimming took 2 bases from V and 8 from J, leaving 10 bases between them. This CDR3 contains 14 residues. The CDR3 bases are TGTGCCAGCAGCTTATTCAGGGGCGATTCACCCCTCCACTTT. Its translation is CASSLFRGDSPLHF.

This clone has just one count. The gene calls are TRBV5-6 and TRBJ1-3; TRBD1 matches 7 bases. CDR3 length: 18 residues. Germline-derived CDR1 and CDR2 are SGHDT and YYEEEE. V lost 4 bases and J lost 1; bases outside the gene matches: 14. The CDR3 region has the DNA TGTGCCAGCAGCGCGATCCTTGAGGACAGGCGTTCTGGAAACACCATATATTTT. This encodes CASSAILEDRRSGNTIYF.

This clone was seen a single time. This chain links TRBV6-5 with TRBJ1-6; TRBD1 matches 8 bases. V trimming: 1 base; J trimming: 7 bases; junction bases outside the gene matches: 6. The CDR3 totals 16 residues. Germline loops: CDR1 MNHEY, CDR2 SVGAGI. This CDR3 is CASSYLQRQGNSPLHF. The CDR3 DNA sequence: TGTGCCAGCAGTTACTTGCAAAGACAGGGGAATTCACCCCTCCACTTT.

This clone was seen a handful of times. The chain is built from TRBV27 and TRBJ2-2; D is undetermined. V lost 3 bases and J 5 bases, leaving 16 bases between the germline ends. The germline V gene has CDR1 MNHEY and CDR2 SMNVEV (reference sequence). The CDR3 totals 16 residues. The CDR3 DNA is TGTGCCAGCAGTTTTCGTCTCCGGTCCGAGACCGGGGAGCTGTTTTTT. This codes for CASSFRLRSETGELFF.

V and J are TRBV4-1 and TRBJ2-7; TRBD2 might be the D (6 bases). Germline V lookup: CDR1 MGHRA, CDR2 YSYEKL. CDR3 length: 14 residues. The V end was cut by 2 bases, the J end by 1 base, with 9 bases between. CDR3 in amino acids: CASSQREQSYEQYF. The CDR3 nucleotides read TGCGCCAGCAGCCAACGGGAGCAGTCCTACGAGCAGTACTTC.

This clone was counted once. V is TRBV6-1 and J is TRBJ1-2; D is ambiguous. In germline, CDR1 is MNHNS, CDR2 SASEGT. The CDR3 consists of 14 residues. V lost 1 base to trimming and J lost 5 bases, with 11 bases between them. CDR3 sequence: CASSEGWREYGYTF. CDR3 DNA: TGTGCCAGCAGTGAAGGGTGGCGGGAATATGGCTACACCTTC.

V and J are TRBV5-6 and TRBJ2-3, with a tentative D call TRBD2 (5 bases). Germline V gene data show CDR1 as SGHDT and CDR2 as YYEEEE. V was shortened by 4 bases and J by 2 bases, with 14 bases between the two germline ends. The CDR3 runs to 15 residues. CDR3 protein: CASSPLPGNTDTQYF. The CDR3 nucleotides are TGTGCCAGCAGCCCCTTACCGGGAAACACAGATACGCAGTATTTT.

This chain uses TRBV27 with TRBJ1-1; 8 bases align to TRBD1. The V segment lost 5 bases and the J segment 5 bases; nucleotides outside the gene matches: 10. This CDR3 comprises 15 residues. In germline, CDR1 is MNHEY, CDR2 SMNVEV (reference sequence). The CDR3 DNA is TGTGCCAGCAGTCCCAGACAGGGGTGGGCGACTGAAGCTTTCTTT. It specifies CASSPRQGWATEAFF.